The clone carrying this TCR beta chain has only a few counts. The CDR3 has 16 residues. This record belongs to a study of blood T cell repertoires in COVID-19. Study details: Samples taken during acute and convalescent COVID-19 were collected in the United States, Italy and Spain.

Produced via immunoSEQ multiplex PCR; TCRdb's table is partial and in-frame only. Of roughly 270,000 clones listed, around 80% are singletons. This TCR was recovered from a man aged 40-50 years who had been exposed to COVID-19. V and J are TRBV1 and TRBJ2-1; the table assigns TRBD1, which was not confirmed against the DNA. TRBV1 is shown as a pseudogene. Sample: PBMCs or T cells enriched from blood (not recorded which). The CDR3 loop reads CTSSDHRTGTSNEQFF. Here the CDR3 DNA reads TGCACCAGCAGCGATCACAGGACAGGAACCTCCAATGAGCAGTTCTTC.